This T cell receptor beta chain derives from a study of beta chain features in type 1 diabetes. Findings of the study overall: The study found moderately but significantly shorter TCRB CDR3s in all four CD4+ subsets of Type 1 diabetes patients. Compared with healthy donors, patients appeared to share more similar naive, central memory and regulatory TCRB repertoires.

The study reverse transcribed the entire isolated RNA, so it sequenced expressed TCRB transcripts. Sequencing was performed with immunoSEQ multiplex PCR; in TCRdb, only in-frame clones are kept and a portion is missing. Among approximately 100,000 clones listed, approximately 30% were seen once. The authors took one heparinised blood draw, averaging about 120 mL, from each donor. Each of the CD4+ naive, central memory, regulatory and stem cell-like memory populations was sorted via CD45RO/CCR7/CD25/CD127/CD95/CD27. This clone showed up just a few times. Its antigen is currently unknown. The CDR3 length is 12 residues. V lost 5 bases, J lost 5 bases, and 6 bases lay in between. In germline, CDR1 is SNHLY, CDR2 FYNNEI.

The rearrangement joins TRBV2 to TRBJ2-2; no reliable D call. The sequenced sample consisted of central memory CD4+ T cells from blood. The clonotype originates from a woman under 30 with type 1 diabetes. The CDR3 bases are TGTGCCAGCAGTTTAGAGACCGGGGAGCTGTTTTTT. It yields the protein CASSLETGELFF.